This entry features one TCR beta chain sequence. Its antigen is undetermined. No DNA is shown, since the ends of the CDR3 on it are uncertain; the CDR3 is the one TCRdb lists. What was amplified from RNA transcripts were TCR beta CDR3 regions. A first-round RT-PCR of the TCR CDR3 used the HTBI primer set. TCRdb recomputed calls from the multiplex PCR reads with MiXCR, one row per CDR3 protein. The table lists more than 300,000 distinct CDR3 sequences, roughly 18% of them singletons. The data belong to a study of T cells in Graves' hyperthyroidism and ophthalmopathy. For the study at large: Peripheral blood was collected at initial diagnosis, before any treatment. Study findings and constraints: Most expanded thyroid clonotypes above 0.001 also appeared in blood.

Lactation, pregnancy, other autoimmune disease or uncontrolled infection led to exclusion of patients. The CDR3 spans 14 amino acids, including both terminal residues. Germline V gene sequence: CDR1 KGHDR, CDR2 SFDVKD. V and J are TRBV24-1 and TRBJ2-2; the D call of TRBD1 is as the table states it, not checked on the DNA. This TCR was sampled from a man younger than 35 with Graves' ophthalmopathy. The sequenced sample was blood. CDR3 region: CATMDRSNTGSCFF.